The rows below give T cell receptor beta chains drawn from one sample of a study of shared clonotypes between healthy human individuals. Sequencing was performed with immunoSEQ multiplex PCR; in TCRdb, only in-frame clones are kept and a portion is missing. This sample has about 2.1 million clones; about 92% occur once, and the top ten carry more than 1.5%. Sequences were obtained from naive CD8+ T cells from PBMCs. The receptors stem from a man aged 18 to 30 in good health. Some clones in this sample may be carry-over from other donors' samples. The CDR3 runs from the conserved cysteine through the conserved F or W. D genes are given only for firm matches. Only some rows state a clone size, as once, few, many or a class for expanded clones.

V	D	size	J	DNA	CDR3
TRBV6-5	.	.	TRBJ2-7	TGTGCCAGCAGTTTAGGGGCTTACTCCTACGAGCAGTACTTC	CASSLGAYSYEQYF
TRBV25-1	.	.	TRBJ1-3	TGTGCCAGCAGTGAATCCATCTGGGGACGATCTGGAAACACCATATATTTT	CASSESIWGRSGNTIYF
TRBV28	TRBD2	once	TRBJ2-1	TGTGCCAGCAGTTTACGACTAGCGGGAGGCGGCAATGAGCAGTTCTTC	CASSLRLAGGGNEQFF
TRBV29-1	TRBD1	.	TRBJ2-2	TGCAGCGTGGAGGACAGGGCCACCGGGGAGCTGTTTTTT	CSVEDRATGELFF
TRBV4-1	.	.	TRBJ1-2	TGCGCCAGCAGCCCACTGTATGGGGGAACTAACTATGGCTACACCTTC	CASSPLYGGTNYGYTF
TRBV18	.	.	TRBJ2-7	TGTGCCAGCTCACCACCGGATGGTGGGGTTGCCTACGAGCAGTACTTC	CASSPPDGGVAYEQYF
TRBV18	TRBD1	.	TRBJ2-1	TGTGCCAGCTCCCGAGGGACAGGACTGGATAATGAGCAGTTCTTC	CASSRGTGLDNEQFF
TRBV9	TRBD1	.	TRBJ1-5	TGTGCCAGCAGCGTAGGACAGGGCGGCCAGCCCCAGCATTTT	CASSVGQGGQPQHF
TRBV7-9	TRBD1	.	TRBJ1-2	TGTGCCAGCAGCTTAGTGTTCGACAGGGGGCATGGCTACACCTTC	CASSLVFDRGHGYTF
TRBV29-1	TRBD2	.	TRBJ2-5	TGCAGCGTCGGACTAGCGGGAACTAAGACCCAGTACTTC	CSVGLAGTKTQYF
TRBV6-1	.	.	TRBJ2-1	TGTGCCAGCAGGCCGGGACCCAGCTCCTACAATGAGCAGTTCTTC	CASRPGPSSYNEQFF
TRBV7-9	.	.	TRBJ2-7	TGTGCCAGCAGCTCCCTAAGAGGGACACAAGTTTACGAGCAGTACTTC	CASSSLRGTQVYEQYF
TRBV7-8	.	.	TRBJ2-2	TGTGCCAGCAGCAGTCCCGGGGAGCTGTTTTTT	CASSSPGELFF
TRBV7-9	.	.	TRBJ1-2	TGTGCCAGCAGCTTAGAGTTTGTGGCAGCCTATGGCTACACCTTC	CASSLEFVAAYGYTF
TRBV7-2	TRBD1	.	TRBJ1-2	TGTGCCAGCAGCGCCCGGACAGGGAACTATGGCTACACCTTC	CASSARTGNYGYTF
TRBV9	.	.	TRBJ2-7	TGTGCCAGCAGCGTAGGGCACCCCAGCGAGCAGTACTTC	CASSVGHPSEQYF
TRBV19	.	.	TRBJ2-3	TGTGCCAGTAGATCAGGTTCGTTCACAGATACGCAGTATTTT	CASRSGSFTDTQYF
TRBV19	TRBD1	.	TRBJ2-7	TGTGCCAGTAGTACAAGGGACAGGGACTACGAGCAGTACTTC	CASSTRDRDYEQYF
TRBV14	.	.	TRBJ2-7	TGTGCCAGCAGCACCAGGAGGCAGACTTTTGCCGAGCAGTACTTC	CASSTRRQTFAEQYF
TRBV5-1	TRBD1	.	TRBJ2-3	TGCGCCAGCGGCCCCGACAGGGCTAGCACAGATACGCAGTATTTT	CASGPDRASTDTQYF
TRBV15	.	once	TRBJ2-3	TGTGCCACCAGCAGTTATCGGGGCAGCACAGATACGCAGTATTTT	CATSSYRGSTDTQYF
TRBV4-1	.	.	TRBJ1-2	TGCGCCAGCAGCCAAGATATGAGGAACTATGGCTACACCTTC	CASSQDMRNYGYTF
TRBV4-3	.	.	TRBJ1-4	TGCGCCAGCAGCCAGACCAAGGGCCGAGGGGAAAAACTGTTTTTT	CASSQTKGRGEKLFF
TRBV5-8	.	.	TRBJ2-7	TGTGCCAGCGGACCCCACACAGGTCTCTCCTACGAGCAGTACTTC	CASGPHTGLSYEQYF
TRBV5-1	TRBD2	.	TRBJ2-2	TGCGCCAGCAGCTTGGTTGTACTAGCGGATATCTCCGGGGAGCTGTTTTTT	CASSLVVLADISGELFF
TRBV7-2	.	.	TRBJ2-7	TGTGCCAGCAGCTTTGGGGGAGTCTATGGGCAGTACTTC	CASSFGGVYGQYF
TRBV19	.	.	TRBJ2-1	TGTGCCAGTGCCAGCGGGGCAGGGGAATGGGAGCAGTTCTTC	CASASGAGEWEQFF
TRBV2	.	.	TRBJ1-1	TGTGCCAAAAGGGTCCCGGGGGCTGAAGCTTTCTTT	CAKRVPGAEAFF
TRBV27	.	.	TRBJ2-6	TGTGCCAGCAGCCCCGGGGGTATCTCTGGGGCCAACGTCCTGACTTTC	CASSPGGISGANVLTF
TRBV29-1	.	once	TRBJ2-7	TGCAGCGTTTTGATATTGTACGAGCAGTACTTC	CSVLILYEQYF
TRBV6-1	TRBD2	.	TRBJ2-7	TGTGCCAGCAGTGAAGGACTAGCGGCCTCCTACGAGCAGTACTTC	CASSEGLAASYEQYF
TRBV28	.	.	TRBJ2-1	TGTGCCAGCAGTTTATCGCTGGGCTCCATCTCCTACAATGAGCAGTTCTTC	CASSLSLGSISYNEQFF
TRBV6-1	TRBD1	.	TRBJ1-4	TGTGCCAGCAGTGATAGTCACAGGGGGAATGAAAAACTGTTTTTT	CASSDSHRGNEKLFF
TRBV6-1	TRBD1	.	TRBJ1-5	TGTGCCAGCAGTGAAGCGTCCAGGGGGCCAGGAGTGGATCAGCCCCAGCATTTT	CASSEASRGPGVDQPQHF
TRBV28	.	.	TRBJ2-7	TGTGCCAGCAGTTTACTGGACAGCGCTTACTACGAGCAGTACTTC	CASSLLDSAYYEQYF
TRBV2	TRBD2	.	TRBJ2-6	TGTGCCAGCAGTAACAGACTAGCAAGCTCTGGGGCCAACGTCCTGACTTTC	CASSNRLASSGANVLTF
TRBV28	.	.	TRBJ2-3	TGTGCCAGCAGTTTCTTTAGCACAGACCCTGAGGATACGCAGTATTTT	CASSFFSTDPEDTQYF
TRBV7-9	TRBD2	.	TRBJ2-3	TGTGCCAGCAGCTTAGGGGGACTAGCGGGAATCTTGGCAGATACGCAGTATTTT	CASSLGGLAGILADTQYF
TRBV6-5	TRBD1	.	TRBJ2-3	TGTGCCAGCAGTACGGACAGGGGGCCTGATACGCAGTATTTT	CASSTDRGPDTQYF
TRBV5-6	.	.	TRBJ2-6	TGTGCCAGCAGCTTGGAAGGGGCTGGGGCCAACGTCCTGACTTTC	CASSLEGAGANVLTF
TRBV4-2	.	.	TRBJ2-7	TGTGCCAGCAGCCAAGACTTCGGGCCGTGGGGCGAGCAGTACTTC	CASSQDFGPWGEQYF
TRBV18	.	.	TRBJ1-1	TGTGCCAGCTCACCACCTCTTGGGGGGCCGAACACTGAAGCTTTCTTT	CASSPPLGGPNTEAFF
TRBV7-9	.	once	TRBJ1-2	TGTGCCAGCAGCTTGTCCCCAGGGGTGGGCTATGGCTACACCTTC	CASSLSPGVGYGYTF
TRBV19	.	few	TRBJ1-1	TGTGCCAGTAGTATTCTGGCAGGCGGTGAAGCTTTCTTT	CASSILAGGEAFF
TRBV4-1	TRBD1	.	TRBJ1-3	TGCGCCAGCAGCCAAGTGAGGGGGCGGACTGGAAACACCATATATTTT	CASSQVRGRTGNTIYF
TRBV7-9	.	.	TRBJ2-1	TGTGCCAGCAGCTTAGTATCCCTAGTCAAGGGTGAGCAGTTCTTC	CASSLVSLVKGEQFF
TRBV9	.	.	TRBJ1-1	TGTGCCAGCAGCGATGAAACAGGGCCAGATGGGGCTTTCTTT	CASSDETGPDGAFF
TRBV13	.	.	TRBJ2-1	TGTGCCAGCAGCTTAGCGGGAGTAGGAGACAATGAGCAGTTCTTC	CASSLAGVGDNEQFF
TRBV27	TRBD1	.	TRBJ1-1	TGTGCCAGCAGTCCAACAGGGGGTCCTGAAGCTTTCTTT	CASSPTGGPEAFF
TRBV28	.	.	TRBJ2-1	TGTGCCAGCAGTCTCTACTACAATGAGCAGTTCTTC	CASSLYYNEQFF
TRBV4-1	.	.	TRBJ1-5	TGCGCCAGCAGCCAAAAGACAGGTACAAATCAGCCCCAGCATTTT	CASSQKTGTNQPQHF
TRBV13	TRBD2	.	TRBJ2-1	TGTGCCAGCAGCTTACGACAACTGCGGGGGATGGGGTTCTTC	CASSLRQLRGMGFF
TRBV28	TRBD1	.	TRBJ2-2	TGTGCCAGCAGTGACGACAGGGGGTGGATCGGGGAGCTGTTTTTT	CASSDDRGWIGELFF